This T cell receptor beta chain was obtained from a study of T cell repertoires in cytomegalovirus infection. TCRdb redid the calling of the reads with MiXCR, one entry per CDR3 protein. The table includes approximately 310,000 distinct CDR3 sequences, 20% to 30% detected once. V trimming: 7 bases; J trimming: 4 bases; junction bases outside the gene matches: 7. The CDR3 is 15 amino acids. A remark on this clonotype: Its antigen is as yet unknown.

Sequenced here: cultured PBMCs, sampled from culture after CMV antigen stimulation. The chain recombines TRBV12-3 or TRBV12-4 with TRBJ1-3; 10 bases agree with TRBD1. The TCR originated in a human donor in good health (CMV status not recorded). Some clones in this sample may be carry-over from other donors' samples. For the CDR3, the DNA is TGTGCCAGCACCAAGACAGGGGGCCAGGGAAACACCATATATTTT. It encodes CASTKTGGQGNTIYF.